This T cell receptor (beta chain) is from a study of Graves' ophthalmopathy and Graves' hyperthyroidism. Whole-study results and caveats: Most expanded thyroid clonotypes above 0.001 frequency also appeared in blood. Using a 13-signature model, the authors split ophthalmopathy from stable hyperthyroidism, with just under 90% sensitivity and 75% to 82% specificity.

This clonotype occurred many times. Its specificity is not known. J lost 2 bases, V lost 5 bases, and 7 bases had no gene match. The germline V gene encodes CDR1 DFQATT and CDR2 SNEGSKA (reference sequence). This CDR3 is built from 17 residues. The authors diagnosed from clinical symptoms, serum thyroxine, TRAb, thyroid ultrasound and orbital computed tomography. The study amplified TCR beta CDR3 regions using RNA transcripts. Investigators did first-round RT-PCR with HTBI primers, then second-round multiplex PCR. TCRdb used MiXCR to reprocess the multiplex PCR reads, holding one entry per CDR3 protein. The sample holds 300,000 or so distinct CDR3 sequences, under 20% seen once.

The sequencing sample was made of peripheral blood. The gene calls are TRBV20-1 and TRBJ2-1, with 15 positions matching TRBD2. The sequence derives from an adult man with Graves' ophthalmopathy. CDR3 nucleotide sequence: TGCAGTGCTGGACTAGCGGGGGGGACCGGGGCCTACAATGAGCAGTTCTTC. It specifies CSAGLAGGTGAYNEQFF.